The 30 T cell receptor beta chains presented below share a single source sample, sequenced in a study of cytomegalovirus exposure and HLA in healthy donors. The protocol was immunoSEQ multiplex PCR, while the TCRdb copy is restricted to in-frame clones and leaves out a portion. The sample has about 110,000 clones, approximately 90% seen once. The sequencing sample was made of PBMCs. These receptors originate from a woman younger than 30 in good health and CMV-seronegative.

This sequence joins TRBV7-6 and TRBJ1-4; D remains unclear. The CDR3 spans 14 residues. Per the germline V gene, CDR1 is SGHVS and CDR2 is FNYEAQ. Deletions cut 1 base from V and 2 bases from J, with 5 bases between. Here the CDR3 DNA reads TGTGCCAGCAGCTTAGGGCGGACTAATGAAAAACTGTTTTTT. It encodes CASSLGRTNEKLFF. The whole variable domain, filled in from reference TRBV7-6 and TRBJ1-4, reads GAGVSQSPRYKVTKRGQDVALRCDPISGHVSLYWYRQALGQGPEFLTYFNYEAQQDKSGLPNDRFSAERPEGSISTLTIQRTEQRDSAMYRCASSLGRTNEKLFFGSGTQLSVL.

V gene TRBV29-1 combines with J gene TRBJ2-7; 12 positions match TRBD1. Germline V CDR1 and CDR2: SQVTM, ANQGSEA. Trimming removed 6 bases from V and 4 bases from J; junction bases left unmatched: 4. The CDR3 has 13 residues. The CDR3 is CSVGTGGIYEQYF. CDR3 DNA sequence: TGCAGCGTCGGGACAGGGGGCATTTACGAGCAGTACTTC.

The gene calls are TRBV5-1 and TRBJ2-5, with D tentatively TRBD2 (5 bases). CDR1 and CDR2 (germline): SGHRS, YFSETQ. V shed 2 bases and J shed 2 bases, with 10 bases lying between them. This CDR3 has 14 residues. For the CDR3, the DNA is TGCGCCAGCAGCTTACAACCGGGACAAGAGACCCAGTACTTC. This translates into CASSLQPGQETQYF.

This clone showed up just once. CDR3 sequence reads: CASSGTQGLATYNEQFF. DNA of the CDR3: TGCGCCAGCAGCGGAACACAGGGACTAGCGACTTACAATGAGCAGTTCTTC. This sequence joins TRBV4-1 and TRBJ2-1, with 10 bases identical to TRBD2. This CDR3 spans 17 amino acids. J lost 4 bases, V lost 5 bases, and 11 bases had no gene match. Germline CDR1 and CDR2: MGHRA and YSYEKL.

On this clone itself: The sample contains more than one DNA sequence encoding this CDR3. The chain carries TRBV29-1 and TRBJ1-2; D is perhaps TRBD1 (6 bases). There are 15 residues in the CDR3. Trimming stripped 5 bases from V and 2 bases from J, with 18 bases between. Germline assignment: CDR1 SQVTM and CDR2 ANQGSEA. Here the CDR3 DNA reads TGCAGCGTTACCTCCAGGGACACTCTCAACTATGGCTACACCTTC. Its translation: CSVTSRDTLNYGYTF.

The chain has TRBV30 and TRBJ1-5; 9 bases agree with TRBD1. This CDR3 spans 17 amino acids. The V and J ends lost 4 bases and 0 bases, in that order; junction bases with no gene match: 10. Germline V gene data show CDR1 as GTSNPN and CDR2 as SVGIG (reference sequence). The CDR3, as DNA: TGTGCCTGGAAAGGACAGGGGTCCCTTTATAGCAATCAGCCCCAGCATTTT. This encodes CAWKGQGSLYSNQPQHF.

The rearrangement links TRBV5-1 to TRBJ2-7, with D possibly being TRBD1 (6 bases). V shed 1 base and J shed 7 bases, with 15 bases lying between them. Germline V gene sequence: CDR1 SGHRS, CDR2 YFSETQ. The CDR3 loop spans 14 amino acids. CDR3 amino acids: CASSLIQGTGEQYF. As DNA, the CDR3 is TGCGCCAGCAGCTTGATCCAGGGGACGGGTGAGCAGTACTTC.

The rearrangement joins TRBV28 to TRBJ1-1; no firm D call. The CDR3 is made up of 12 amino acids. The germline V and J ends were trimmed by 8 bases and 0 bases, with 7 bases remaining between them. Looked up from germline, CDR1 is MDHEN and CDR2 is SYDVKM. CDR3 sequence reads: CASRGLNTEAFF. Written as DNA, the CDR3 is TGTGCCAGCCGCGGGTTGAACACTGAAGCTTTCTTT. The whole variable domain, filled in from reference TRBV28 and TRBJ1-1, reads DVKVTQSSRYLVKRTGEKVFLECVQDMDHENMFWYRQDPGLGLRLIYFSYDVKMKEKGDIPEGYSVSREKKERFSLILESASTNQTSMYLCASRGLNTEAFFGQGTRLTVV.

The rearrangement uses TRBV4-1 and TRBJ2-6, with D maybe TRBD1 (5 bases). Germline V CDR1 and CDR2: MGHRA, YSYEKL. The CDR3 length is 15 residues. Trimming shortened V by 2 bases and J by 1 base, and 6 bases separated the two germline ends. The CDR3 spells CASSQTGSGANVLTF. In DNA form, the CDR3 reads TGCGCCAGCAGCCAAACAGGATCTGGGGCCAACGTCCTGACTTTC.

In its sample, this clone was seen a few times. This chain connects TRBV6-4 to TRBJ1-5; 10 positions match TRBD1. Trimming removed 4 bases from V and 2 bases from J; junction bases left unmatched: 2. Germline CDR1 is MRHNA and CDR2 is SNTAGT. The CDR3 consists of 15 residues. The CDR3 DNA reads as TGTGCCAGCAGTGGGGGGACAGGGGGCAATCAGCCCCAGCATTTT. Protein product: CASSGGTGGNQPQHF.

This clone appeared a few times. The chain is built from TRBV18 and TRBJ2-7, with 7 bases identical to TRBD2. The CDR3 length is 15 residues. V shed 3 bases and J 4 bases; nucleotides not matched to a gene: 9. Germline CDR1 reads KGHSH; CDR2 reads LQKENI. This CDR3 is CASSPTNQGGYEQYF. The DNA of the CDR3 is TGTGCCAGCTCACCCACCAACCAGGGAGGGTACGAGCAGTACTTC.

V and J are TRBV27 and TRBJ1-6; 7 nucleotides align to TRBD1. The CDR3 contains 17 residues. Germline CDR1 and CDR2: MNHEY and SMNVEV (reference sequence). Trimming took 2 bases from V and 3 from J; bases not matched to a gene: 7. The chain's CDR3 is CASSLMAGGYYNSPLHF. The CDR3 nucleotides read TGTGCCAGCAGTTTAATGGCAGGGGGGTACTATAATTCACCCCTCCACTTT.

The V gene is TRBV7-2, the J gene TRBJ2-7; 8 bases line up with TRBD2. The length of the CDR3 is 16 residues. The V segment lost 0 bases and the J segment 5 bases; nucleotides outside the gene matches: 9. The germline gives CDR1 SGHTA, CDR2 FQGNSA. This chain's CDR3 is CASSLARSGSSNEQYF. CDR3 in DNA: TGTGCCAGCAGCTTAGCGCGGAGCGGGAGTAGCAACGAGCAGTACTTC. The full variable domain, with the rest looked up from reference TRBV7-2 and TRBJ2-7, is GAGVSQSPSNKVTEKGKDVELRCDPISGHTALYWYRQSLGQGLEFLIYFQGNSAPDKSGLPSDRFSAERTGGSVSTLTIQRTQQEDSAVYLCASSLARSGSSNEQYFGPGTRLTVT.

The rearrangement uses TRBV7-2 and TRBJ1-5; TRBD1 is a possible D gene (6 bases). CDR1 and CDR2 from the germline V gene are SGHTA and FQGNSA. The CDR3 has 14 amino acids. Trimming shortened V by 5 bases and J by 4 bases, and 12 bases separated the two germline ends. CDR3 sequence: CASSPRDNNQPQHF. CDR3 nucleotides: TGTGCCAGCAGCCCCCGGGACAATAATCAGCCCCAGCATTTT. The variable domain in full, completed from reference TRBV7-2 and TRBJ1-5, reads GAGVSQSPSNKVTEKGKDVELRCDPISGHTALYWYRQSLGQGLEFLIYFQGNSAPDKSGLPSDRFSAERTGGSVSTLTIQRTQQEDSAVYLCASSPRDNNQPQHFGDGTRLSIL.

This chain joins TRBV30 and TRBJ2-1; D uncertain. Germline lookup yields CDR1 GTSNPN and CDR2 SVGIG (reference sequence). The CDR3 has 13 amino acids. V lost 2 bases and J 4 bases, leaving 9 bases between the germline ends. CDR3 loop: CAWSPDTYNEQFF. The CDR3 region has the DNA TGTGCCTGGAGTCCAGACACTTACAATGAGCAGTTCTTC.

This sequence joins TRBV15 and TRBJ1-5, with D hard to call. The CDR3 has 14 residues. Germline CDR1 is LNHNV and CDR2 is YYDKDF (reference sequence). The V end lost 1 base, the J end lost 4 bases, and 8 bases lay between the germline ends. DNA of the CDR3: TGTGCCACCAGCAGAGGAGGGCAAAATCAGCCCCAGCATTTT. It yields the protein CATSRGGQNQPQHF.

The chain joins TRBV5-1 to TRBJ1-2; D is undetermined. Germline-derived CDR1 and CDR2 are SGHRS and YFSETQ. CDR3 length: 14 residues. Deletions cut 1 base from V and 0 bases from J, with 7 bases between. The CDR3 DNA reads TGCGCCAGCAGCTTGTTGGCAGCTAACTATGGCTACACCTTC. As protein: CASSLLAANYGYTF.

CDR3 in amino acids: CASSVGGSGRSEQYF. The CDR3 DNA is TGTGCCAGCAGCGTAGGGGGAAGCGGGAGGTCCGAGCAGTACTTC. The chain is built from TRBV9 and TRBJ2-7; 9 bases are a match to TRBD2. Looked up from germline, CDR1 is SGDLS and CDR2 is YYNGEE. V lost 0 bases, J lost 6 bases, and 7 bases stayed unmatched. This CDR3 contains 15 residues.

This chain joins TRBV7-3 and TRBJ2-1; 7 nucleotides match TRBD1. The CDR3 has 14 residues. Germline V CDR1 and CDR2: SGHTA, FQGTGA. V lost 5 bases, J lost 8 bases, and 9 bases stayed unmatched. CDR3: CASSPLQGVDEQFF. The CDR3 DNA is TGTGCCAGCAGCCCGCTGCAGGGGGTTGATGAGCAGTTCTTC.

V usage is TRBV5-1 and J usage is TRBJ2-3, with D unresolved. Germline CDR1 SGHRS, CDR2 YFSETQ. The CDR3 is made up of 14 amino acids. V dropped 1 base and J dropped 4 bases, with 10 bases sitting between them. The CDR3 DNA is TGCGCCAGCAGCTTGACGGGTTACGCAGATACGCAGTATTTT. Translation gives CASSLTGYADTQYF.

The chain uses TRBV14 and TRBJ2-7, with 12 bases aligning to TRBD2. The CDR3 is 16 amino acids. CDR1 SGHDN and CDR2 FVKESK come from the germline V gene. V shed 3 bases and J 5 bases; nucleotides not matched to a gene: 8. The CDR3 nucleotides read TGTGCCAGCAGCCAGGGATCTAGCGGGAGGGCCCACGAGCAGTACTTC. Encoded protein: CASSQGSSGRAHEQYF. The complete variable domain, with remaining parts taken from reference TRBV14 and TRBJ2-7, reads EAGVTQFPSHSVIEKGQTVTLRCDPISGHDNLYWYRRVMGKEIKFLLHFVKESKQDESGMPNNRFLAERTGGTYSTLKVQPAELEDSGVYFCASSQGSSGRAHEQYFGPGTRLTVT.

V usage is TRBV7-2 and J usage is TRBJ2-2; tentative D call: TRBD1 (7 bases). Germline V gene sequence: CDR1 SGHTA, CDR2 FQGNSA. Trimming removed 5 bases at V and 3 bases at J, with 13 bases between. The CDR3 runs to 15 residues. The CDR3 nucleotides read TGTGCCAGCAGCCGAGACAGGGAGGACACCGGGGAGCTGTTTTTT. Protein: CASSRDREDTGELFF.

CDR3 nucleotides: TGTGCCAGTAGCAACAGGGTGAGGAGTGAAAAACTGTTTTTT. Encoded protein: CASSNRVRSEKLFF. The V call is TRBV19, the J call TRBJ1-4, with D possibly being TRBD1 (6 bases). V shed 6 bases and J shed 7 bases, with 15 bases lying between them. This CDR3 is built from 14 residues. Germline V gene sequence: CDR1 LNHDA, CDR2 SQIVND (reference sequence).

This chain links TRBV7-2 with TRBJ1-6; 9 bases are a match to TRBD1. V gave up 5 bases and J gave up 3 bases; unmatched junction bases: 2. Germline V gives CDR1 SGHTA, CDR2 FQGNSA. The CDR3 sequence is 15 residues long. The CDR3: CASSRTGDYNSPLHF. CDR3 sequence (DNA): TGTGCCAGCAGCCGGACAGGGGACTATAATTCACCCCTCCACTTT.

The chain's CDR3 is CASSSLDSAYEQYF. The DNA for the CDR3 is TGTGCCAGCAGCTCATTGGACAGTGCCTACGAGCAGTACTTC. The chain links TRBV7-9 to TRBJ2-7; weak D call: TRBD1 (6 bases). V was trimmed by 4 bases and J by 2 bases, leaving 12 bases between them. Per the germline V gene, CDR1 is SEHNR and CDR2 is FQNEAQ (reference sequence). The CDR3 extends over 14 amino acids.

This rearrangement joins TRBV6-5 to TRBJ2-7, with D possibly being TRBD2 (6 bases). This CDR3 has 12 residues. Germline V gene data show CDR1 as MNHEY and CDR2 as SVGAGI. V lost 3 bases, J lost 6 bases, and 9 bases lay in between. For the CDR3, the DNA is TGTGCCAGCAGTTATGTGGGGGGCGAGCAGTACTTC. It encodes CASSYVGGEQYF.

The chain is built from TRBV29-1 and TRBJ2-7; TRBD2 might be the D (6 bases). The CDR3 covers 12 residues. Per germline, CDR1 SQVTM and CDR2 ANQGSEA. Deletions cut 6 bases from V and 6 bases from J, with 15 bases between. CDR3 region: CSVRLDGGEQYF. CDR3 sequence (DNA): TGCAGCGTCCGACTAGACGGTGGCGAGCAGTACTTC.

The chain joins TRBV30 to TRBJ1-5; possibly TRBD1 for D (5 bases). The CDR3 runs 13 residues. V lost 2 bases, J lost 9 bases, and 14 bases lay in between. The V gene's germline CDR1 is GTSNPN and CDR2 SVGIG (reference sequence). The CDR3 DNA reads as TGTGCCTGGAGTTTGGAGGGGCCTGGGCCCCAGCATTTT. It specifies CAWSLEGPGPQHF. Full variable domain (outside the CDR3, taken from reference TRBV30 and TRBJ1-5): SQTIHQWPATLVQPVGSPLSLECTVEGTSNPNLYWYRQAAGRGLQLLFYSVGIGQISSEVPQNLSASRPQDRQFILSSKKLLLSDSGFYLCAWSLEGPGPQHFGDGTRLSIL.

The rearrangement uses TRBV4-1 and TRBJ2-7; 9 bases agree with TRBD2. Germline V lookup: CDR1 MGHRA, CDR2 YSYEKL. The CDR3 covers 17 residues. V shed 4 bases, J shed 3 bases, and the junction held 13 bases outside the gene matches. CDR3 sequence: CASSPNYLTSGNYEQYF. The CDR3 DNA sequence: TGCGCCAGCAGCCCAAACTACCTGACTAGCGGTAACTACGAGCAGTACTTC.

This chain uses TRBV11-2 with TRBJ2-5, with D perhaps TRBD2 (5 bases). The germline V gene has CDR1 SGHAT and CDR2 FQNNGV. The CDR3 extends over 12 amino acids. V was shortened by 0 bases and J by 9 bases, with 8 bases between the two germline ends. CDR3 protein: CASSLEVEAQYF. For the CDR3, the DNA is TGTGCCAGCAGCTTAGAAGTGGAGGCCCAGTACTTC. The full variable domain, in which reference TRBV11-2 and TRBJ2-5 provide the parts outside the CDR3, is EAGVAQSPRYKIIEKRQSVAFWCNPISGHATLYWYQQILGQGPKLLIQFQNNGVVDDSQLPKDRFSAERLKGVDSTLKIQPAKLEDSAVYLCASSLEVEAQYFGPGTRLLVL.